Each of the 8 T cell receptor beta chains below was sequenced from the same sample in a study of cytomegalovirus exposure and HLA in healthy donors. PCR amplification relied on 60 Vbeta primers (plus 13 Jbeta primers). Method: immunoSEQ multiplex PCR; TCRdb's copy keeps in-frame clones and lacks some. The sample lists tens of thousands of clones; 62% were seen once. Sequenced material: PBMCs. The receptors were sampled from a woman aged 30 to 39 in good health and CMV-seropositive.

This chain uses TRBV18 with TRBJ2-7; a possible D gene is TRBD1 (6 bases). Trimming pared 2 bases from V and 1 base from J, leaving 9 bases between. Germline CDR1 reads KGHSH; CDR2 reads LQKENI. The CDR3 covers 14 residues. The DNA for the CDR3 is TGTGCCAGCTCACCAGGGGGCGCGTCCTACGAGCAGTACTTC. Protein: CASSPGGASYEQYF.

This rearrangement joins TRBV2 to TRBJ2-2; TRBD2 matches at 12 bases. The CDR3 totals 17 residues. From germline, CDR1 is SNHLY and CDR2 FYNNEI. Trimming cost V 2 bases and J 6 bases; bases outside gene matches: 7. The CDR3 DNA is TGTGCCAGCAGTGAAAATCCTAGCGGGGGGGCGTCCGGGGAGCTGTTTTTT. It is translated as CASSENPSGGASGELFF.

V usage is TRBV6-1 and J usage is TRBJ1-4, with 7 bases lining up with TRBD1. Germline V gene data show CDR1 as MNHNS and CDR2 as SASEGT. This CDR3 spans 15 amino acids. J was trimmed by 2 bases and V by 6 bases; bases with no gene match: 6. CDR3 amino acids: CASRDTGVTNEKLFF. Here the CDR3 DNA reads TGTGCCAGCAGAGATACAGGGGTCACTAATGAAAAACTGTTTTTT.

The V gene is TRBV7-7, the J gene TRBJ2-2; a possible D gene is TRBD1 (6 bases). CDR1 is SSHAT and CDR2 is FNYEAQ in the germline V gene (reference sequence). CDR3 length: 16 amino acids. The V gene lost 5 bases and the J gene lost 2 bases, with 15 bases spanning the gap. This CDR3 reads CASSKTGTTNTGELFF. The CDR3 nucleotides are TGTGCCAGCAGCAAGACGGGGACAACTAACACCGGGGAGCTGTTTTTT. The full variable domain, its missing parts supplied by reference TRBV7-7 and TRBJ2-2, is GAGVSQSPRYKVTKRGQDVTLRCDPISSHATLYWYQQALGQGPEFLTYFNYEAQPDKSGLPSDRFSAERPEGSISTLTIQRTEQRDSAMYRCASSKTGTTNTGELFFGEGSRLTVL.

This chain joins TRBV30 and TRBJ2-5; TRBD2 matches 13 bases. This CDR3 is 16 amino acids long. Trimming at V came to 2 bases and at J to 5 bases, leaving 8 bases not matched to a gene. Germline V lookup: CDR1 GTSNPN, CDR2 SVGIG (reference sequence). CDR3 amino acids: CAWSTGLAGALETQYF. CDR3 in DNA: TGTGCCTGGAGTACTGGACTAGCGGGGGCCTTGGAGACCCAGTACTTC.

The V call is TRBV6-6, the J call TRBJ2-7, with D perhaps matching TRBD1 (6 bases). The CDR3 totals 15 residues. Germline CDR1 and CDR2: MNHNY and SVGAGI (reference sequence). Trimming removed 4 bases at V and 6 bases at J, with 19 bases between. CDR3 protein: CASSSRRTAPGEQYF. CDR3 nucleotide sequence: TGTGCCAGCAGTTCGCGTCGGACAGCACCTGGCGAGCAGTACTTC.

The J gene is TRBJ2-6, the V gene TRBV7-2, with D tentatively TRBD2 (6 bases). Per germline, CDR1 SGHTA and CDR2 FQGNSA. Deletions cut 2 bases from V and 2 bases from J, with 13 bases between. The CDR3 runs 17 residues. The CDR3 nucleotides are TGTGCCAGCAGCTTACAGGGACTTTCCACTGGGGCCAACGTCCTGACTTTC. Its protein is CASSLQGLSTGANVLTF.

In its sample, this clone was seen a few times. The chain carries TRBV28 and TRBJ2-1; 13 bases match TRBD2. Germline V CDR1 and CDR2: MDHEN, SYDVKM. V was pared by 8 bases and J by 8 bases, with 6 bases of the junction left unmatched. The CDR3 has 14 amino acids. This chain's CDR3 is CASLTSGGADEQFF. For the CDR3, the DNA is TGTGCCAGCCTAACTAGCGGGGGGGCTGATGAGCAGTTCTTC.